This T cell receptor (beta chain) was sequenced in a study of identical twins. A single record per CDR3 protein comes from TCRdb applying MiXCR to the 5' RACE reads. The sample holds around 18,000 distinct CDR3 sequences; just under 70% are singletons and the top ten take approximately 6%. Only healthy Caucasians were included as donors. This receptor was taken from a young woman in good health. This table probably holds off-target reads from a library built for another chain. The sequencing input was memory (CD45RO+) T cells sorted from blood.

This CDR3 reads CASRPADRLNTGELFF. DNA for the CDR3: TGTGCCAGCAGGCCAGCGGACAGACTCAACACCGGGGAGCTGTTTTTT. This rearrangement joins TRBV6-1 to TRBJ2-2; TRBD1 is a possible D gene (6 bases). Germline lookup yields CDR1 MNHNS and CDR2 SASEGT. The CDR3 has 16 amino acids. Deletions cut 6 bases from V and 2 bases from J, with 16 bases between.